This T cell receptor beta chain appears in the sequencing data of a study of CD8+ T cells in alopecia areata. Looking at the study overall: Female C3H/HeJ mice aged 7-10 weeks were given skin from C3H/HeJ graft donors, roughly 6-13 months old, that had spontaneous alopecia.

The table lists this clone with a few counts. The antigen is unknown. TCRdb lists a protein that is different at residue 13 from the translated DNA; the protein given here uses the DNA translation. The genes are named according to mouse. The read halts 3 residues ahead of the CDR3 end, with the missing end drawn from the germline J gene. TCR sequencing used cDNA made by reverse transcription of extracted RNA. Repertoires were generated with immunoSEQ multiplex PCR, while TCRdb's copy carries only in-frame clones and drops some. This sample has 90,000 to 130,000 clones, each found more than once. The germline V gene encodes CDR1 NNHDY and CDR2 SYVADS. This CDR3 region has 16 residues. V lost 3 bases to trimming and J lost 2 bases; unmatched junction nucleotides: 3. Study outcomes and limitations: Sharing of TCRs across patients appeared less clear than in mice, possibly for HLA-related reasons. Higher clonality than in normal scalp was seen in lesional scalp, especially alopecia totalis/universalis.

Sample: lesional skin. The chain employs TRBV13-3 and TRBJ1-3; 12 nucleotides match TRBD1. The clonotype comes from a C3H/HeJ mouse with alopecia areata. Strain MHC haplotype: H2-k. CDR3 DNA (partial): TGTGCCAGCAGTGGCCGGGACAGGGGGCCTGGAAATACG. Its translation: CASSGRDRGPGNT. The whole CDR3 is CASSGRDRGPGNTLYF.